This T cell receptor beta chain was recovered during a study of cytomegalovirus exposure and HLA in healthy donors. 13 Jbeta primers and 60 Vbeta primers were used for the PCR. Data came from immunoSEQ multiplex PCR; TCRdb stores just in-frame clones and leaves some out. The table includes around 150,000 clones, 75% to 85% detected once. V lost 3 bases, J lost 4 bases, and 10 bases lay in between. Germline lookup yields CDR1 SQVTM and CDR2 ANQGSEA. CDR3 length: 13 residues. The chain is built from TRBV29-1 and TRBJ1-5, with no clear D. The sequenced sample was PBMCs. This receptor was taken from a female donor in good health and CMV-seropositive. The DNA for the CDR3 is TGCAGCGTTGAGGTCAGTCGAAATCAGCCCCAGCATTTT. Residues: CSVEVSRNQPQHF.